These 25 T cell receptor beta chains share one sample of origin, sequenced in a study of cytomegalovirus exposure and HLA in healthy donors. PCR involved 60 Vbeta and 13 Jbeta primers. Assay: immunoSEQ multiplex PCR; the TCRdb copy retains only in-frame clones and omits some. The sample holds 180,000 or so clones, 79% seen once. Specimen: PBMCs. Receptor source: a woman aged 45-60 years in good health and CMV-seronegative.

J is TRBJ1-6 and V is TRBV28; D might be TRBD1 (5 bases). CDR1 and CDR2 (germline): MDHEN, SYDVKM. V was cut by 2 bases and J by 11 bases, with 13 bases left in between. The CDR3 is 14 amino acids. The CDR3 DNA reads TGTGCCAGCAGTTTAACAGGACCCCGGGCACCCCTCCACTTT. Protein: CASSLTGPRAPLHF.

V and J are TRBV28 and TRBJ1-4; D might be TRBD1 (6 bases). The germline gives CDR1 MDHEN, CDR2 SYDVKM. The germline V and J ends were trimmed by 6 bases and 7 bases, with 18 bases remaining between them. This CDR3 spans 15 amino acids. CDR3 DNA: TGTGCCAGCAGCCGACGGGCCTACAGGGTTGAAAAACTGTTTTTT. This encodes CASSRRAYRVEKLFF.

The rearrangement uses TRBV9 and TRBJ2-1; TRBD2 aligns across 8 bases. The CDR3 length is 15 residues. Germline V gene lookup returns CDR1 SGDLS and CDR2 YYNGEE. V gave up 1 base and J gave up 4 bases; unmatched junction bases: 4. This chain's CDR3 is CASSVLAGLYNEQFF. CDR3 DNA: TGTGCCAGCAGCGTATTAGCGGGGCTATACAATGAGCAGTTCTTC.

J is TRBJ1-3 and V is TRBV19, with D maybe TRBD1 (5 bases). CDR1 LNHDA and CDR2 SQIVND come from the germline V gene (reference sequence). The CDR3 loop spans 14 amino acids. V gave up 7 bases and J gave up 4 bases, with 14 bases separating them. CDR3 region: CASNTGGEGNTIYF. In nucleotides, the CDR3 is TGTGCCAGTAATACGGGGGGTGAAGGAAACACCATATATTTT. Using reference TRBV19 and TRBJ1-3 for the parts outside the CDR3, the full variable domain is DGGITQSPKYLFRKEGQNVTLSCEQNLNHDAMYWYRQDPGQGLRLIYYSQIVNDFQKGDIAEGYSVSREKKESFPLTVTSAQKNPTAFYLCASNTGGEGNTIYFGEGSWLTVV.

The chain uses TRBV29-1 and TRBJ2-7; TRBD1 agrees at 7 bases. The CDR3 loop spans 12 amino acids. Looked up from germline, CDR1 is SQVTM and CDR2 is ANQGSEA. V shed 7 bases, J shed 4 bases, and the junction held 7 bases outside the gene matches. Written as DNA, the CDR3 is TGCAGCGGCCGACAGGGAAATTACGAGCAGTACTTC. The encoded protein is CSGRQGNYEQYF.

The CDR3, as DNA: TGTGCCAGCAGTCGCACAGGGACCAACTATGGCTACACCTTC. As protein: CASSRTGTNYGYTF. The chain carries TRBV28 and TRBJ1-2; the D gene is possibly TRBD1 (6 bases). The V gene's germline CDR1 is MDHEN and CDR2 SYDVKM. The CDR3 covers 14 residues. The V end was cut by 5 bases, the J end by 2 bases, with 12 bases between.

The rearrangement uses TRBV7-2 and TRBJ1-4; TRBD1 matches 7 bases. Per germline, CDR1 SGHTA and CDR2 FQGNSA. This CDR3 contains 13 residues. J lost 8 bases, V lost 3 bases, and 3 bases had no gene match. The CDR3 is CASSFQGGEKLFF. As DNA, the CDR3 is TGTGCCAGCAGCTTTCAGGGGGGCGAAAAACTGTTTTTT.

V gene TRBV14 combines with J gene TRBJ1-4; D ambiguous. Germline CDR1 reads SGHDN; CDR2 reads FVKESK. The CDR3 totals 13 residues. The V gene lost 1 base and the J gene lost 11 bases, with 11 bases spanning the gap. The CDR3 sequence: CASSQGSREKLFF. For the CDR3, the DNA is TGTGCCAGCAGCCAAGGATCGAGGGAGAAACTGTTTTTT. Filled out from reference TRBV14 and TRBJ1-4, the complete variable domain reads EAGVTQFPSHSVIEKGQTVTLRCDPISGHDNLYWYRRVMGKEIKFLLHFVKESKQDESGMPNNRFLAERTGGTYSTLKVQPAELEDSGVYFCASSQGSREKLFFGSGTQLSVL.

The chain is built from TRBV7-2 and TRBJ2-7; 13 nucleotides match TRBD2. Germline-derived CDR1 and CDR2 are SGHTA and FQGNSA. The V and J ends lost 4 bases and 9 bases, in that order; junction bases with no gene match: 9. The CDR3 is made up of 15 amino acids. CDR3 sequence: CASSSGLAGLGGQYF. As DNA, the CDR3 is TGTGCCAGCAGCTCGGGACTAGCGGGATTAGGAGGGCAGTACTTC.

This clone has more than one count but fewer than ten. The chain employs TRBV27 and TRBJ2-5; a weak D match, TRBD1 (6 bases). The germline gives CDR1 MNHEY, CDR2 SMNVEV (reference sequence). The CDR3 is made up of 16 amino acids. Trimming shortened V by 1 base and J by 1 base, and 13 bases separated the two germline ends. The CDR3 coding sequence is TGTGCCAGCAGTTTATACGGGACACCAACCCAAGAGACCCAGTACTTC. This translates into CASSLYGTPTQETQYF.

Only one count was recorded for this clone. This chain links TRBV9 with TRBJ2-3; 9 positions agree with TRBD2. V lost 4 bases to trimming and J lost 0 bases; unmatched junction nucleotides: 3. Germline V gives CDR1 SGDLS, CDR2 YYNGEE. The CDR3 spans 15 residues. The chain's CDR3 is CASSHSGGSTDTQYF. The CDR3 DNA is TGTGCCAGCAGCCACAGCGGGGGGAGCACAGATACGCAGTATTTT.

This chain uses TRBV7-4 with TRBJ1-2; TRBD1 is a possible D gene (6 bases). The CDR3 totals 16 residues. Trimming pared 1 base from V and 8 bases from J, leaving 20 bases between. Per germline, CDR1 SGHVT and CDR2 SQSDAQ. The CDR3 nucleotides read TGTGCCAGCAGCTTAGTAGGCCAGGGGAGGGAGGGGGGCTACACCTTC. It is translated as CASSLVGQGREGGYTF. Combining the CDR3 with reference TRBV7-4 and TRBJ1-2 gives the whole variable domain GAGVSQSPRYKVAKRGRDVALRCDSISGHVTLYWYRQTLGQGSEVLTYSQSDAQRDKSGRPSGRFSAERPERSVSTLKIQRTEQGDSAVYLCASSLVGQGREGGYTFGSGTRLTVV.

The genes are TRBV12-5 and TRBJ2-3; a weak D match, TRBD1 (6 bases). With 1 base removed from V and 4 bases from J, the gap between germline ends came to 9 bases. This CDR3 is 14 amino acids long. Germline lookup yields CDR1 LGHNT and CDR2 FRNRAP. This chain's CDR3 is CASGLGTGPDTQYF. Written as DNA, the CDR3 is TGTGCTAGTGGTTTGGGAACAGGGCCAGATACGCAGTATTTT.

The chain combines TRBV7-2 with TRBJ1-4; D not resolved. In germline, CDR1 is SGHTA, CDR2 FQGNSA. V lost 1 base to trimming and J lost 7 bases, with 13 bases between them. The CDR3 extends over 15 amino acids. This CDR3 reads CASSLGPGYPEKLFF. The CDR3 DNA sequence: TGTGCCAGCAGCTTAGGACCAGGCTATCCTGAAAAACTGTTTTTT. Based on the CDR3 plus reference TRBV7-2 and TRBJ1-4, the full variable domain is GAGVSQSPSNKVTEKGKDVELRCDPISGHTALYWYRQSLGQGLEFLIYFQGNSAPDKSGLPSDRFSAERTGGSVSTLTIQRTQQEDSAVYLCASSLGPGYPEKLFFGSGTQLSVL.

The CDR3 DNA is TGTGCCAGCAGCTTTTTTGTGTCCATCGGGGCCAACGTCCTGACTTTC. Translation gives CASSFFVSIGANVLTF. V is TRBV5-6 and J is TRBJ2-6; D is unclear. V lost 2 bases, J lost 4 bases, and 13 bases lay in between. The CDR3 runs to 16 residues. Germline V gene lookup returns CDR1 SGHDT and CDR2 YYEEEE. Full variable domain (remainder filled in from reference TRBV5-6 and TRBJ2-6): DAGVTQSPTHLIKTRGQQVTLRCSPKSGHDTVSWYQQALGQGPQFIFQYYEEEERQRGNFPDRFSGHQFPNYSSELNVNALLLGDSALYLCASSFFVSIGANVLTFGAGSRLTVL.

The chain combines TRBV28 with TRBJ1-1; the D gene is possibly TRBD1 (5 bases). V gave up 7 bases and J gave up 1 base, with 13 bases separating them. Germline assignment: CDR1 MDHEN and CDR2 SYDVKM. The CDR3 runs 14 residues. CDR3 coding DNA: TGTGCCAGCAACCTTCTCGGGGGGAACACTGAAGCTTTCTTT. Its protein product is CASNLLGGNTEAFF.

This clone was picked up one time. The chain carries TRBV6-5 and TRBJ2-3; 9 nucleotides agree with TRBD1. V gave up 3 bases and J gave up 0 bases; unmatched junction bases: 4. CDR3 length: 16 residues. The V gene's germline CDR1 is MNHEY and CDR2 SVGAGI. DNA of the CDR3: TGTGCCAGCAGTTATGGGACAGGGTCTAGCACAGATACGCAGTATTTT. This codes for CASSYGTGSSTDTQYF.

The genes are TRBV7-9 and TRBJ1-2; TRBD1 agrees at 7 bases. Unmatched junction bases numbered 8, after V lost 5 bases and J lost 8 bases. CDR3 length: 13 residues. Germline V gene lookup returns CDR1 SEHNR and CDR2 FQNEAQ (reference sequence). The CDR3 region has the DNA TGTGCCAGCAGCCGAGGACAGGCACGAGGCTACACCTTC. It yields the protein CASSRGQARGYTF.

This clone has just one count. The gene calls are TRBV12-5 and TRBJ1-2; D is unclear. CDR3 size: 14 residues. V was pared by 0 bases and J by 0 bases, with 5 bases between. Germline values: CDR1 LGHNT, CDR2 FRNRAP. CDR3 amino acids: CASGLVRANYGYTF. CDR3 coding DNA: TGTGCTAGTGGTTTGGTACGAGCTAACTATGGCTACACCTTC.

This chain joins TRBV6-1 and TRBJ1-2; D unresolved. The V end lost 9 bases, the J end lost 7 bases, and 21 bases lay between the germline ends. This CDR3 has 14 amino acids. CDR1 and CDR2 (germline): MNHNS, SASEGT. In DNA form, the CDR3 reads TGTGCCAGTGAACCGGGATCTGCGTTTCTTGGCTACACCTTC. Its protein is CASEPGSAFLGYTF.

The chain has TRBV5-6 and TRBJ1-5; 7 bases are a match to TRBD1. The CDR3 sequence is 16 residues long. The germline gives CDR1 SGHDT, CDR2 YYEEEE. V lost 3 bases to trimming and J lost 4 bases; unmatched junction nucleotides: 10. The CDR3 spells CASSSGAGGLNQPQHF. CDR3 DNA sequence: TGTGCCAGCAGCTCGGGGGCAGGGGGTTTGAATCAGCCCCAGCATTTT.

V and J are TRBV28 and TRBJ1-1, with 10 positions matching TRBD1. J gave up 10 bases and V 8 bases, and 7 bases lay outside the gene matches. The CDR3 extends over 12 amino acids. Per germline, CDR1 MDHEN and CDR2 SYDVKM. The CDR3 loop is CASRDRGLVAFF. The CDR3 DNA reads TGTGCCAGCCGAGACAGGGGGCTTGTAGCTTTCTTT.

This clone was picked up a small number of times. J is TRBJ1-5 and V is TRBV19, with D hard to call. The CDR3 length is 15 residues. Germline-derived CDR1 and CDR2 are LNHDA and SQIVND (reference sequence). V shed 1 base and J shed 0 bases, with 7 bases lying between them. The CDR3 loop reads CASSIVGNSNQPQHF. In DNA form, the CDR3 reads TGTGCCAGTAGTATAGTCGGGAATAGCAATCAGCCCCAGCATTTT.

V is TRBV11-2 and J is TRBJ1-6; TRBD1 agrees at 9 bases. The CDR3 totals 16 residues. Germline CDR1 is SGHAT and CDR2 is FQNNGV. The junction had 6 bases not matched to a gene; V was cut back by 0 bases and J by 9 bases. The CDR3 loop is CASSLDGTGSRSPLHF. CDR3 sequence (DNA): TGTGCCAGCAGCTTAGATGGGACAGGGTCTCGTTCACCCCTCCACTTT.

The chain recombines TRBV7-8 with TRBJ1-1; D is ambiguous. CDR3 length equals 15 residues. Germline CDR1 is SGHVS and CDR2 is FQNEAQ. V lost 1 base and J lost 5, with 14 bases in between. CDR3 DNA: TGTGCCAGCAGCTTAGTTGCGGGAAGAGTTACTGAAGCTTTCTTT. Translated: CASSLVAGRVTEAFF.